The clone carrying this TCR beta chain was detected once. These data originate in a study of cytomegalovirus exposure and HLA in healthy donors. The study ran its PCR with 60 Vbeta and 13 Jbeta primers. Sequencing was performed with immunoSEQ multiplex PCR; in TCRdb, only in-frame clones are kept and a portion is missing. This sample yields approximately 140,000 clones, of which roughly 73% are seen a single time; 3.3% belongs to the top ten. The sequenced sample consisted of PBMCs. This receptor was taken from a man aged 35 to 55 in good health and CMV-seronegative.

CDR3 DNA sequence: TGTGCCAGCACCTACAGGGGGTTCCGGGGCACAGATACGCAGTATTTT. Its protein product is CASTYRGFRGTDTQYF. V gene TRBV6-6 combines with J gene TRBJ2-3, with 8 bases fitting TRBD1. Germline assignment: CDR1 MNHNY and CDR2 SVGAGI (reference sequence). The V gene end was trimmed by 7 bases and the J gene end by 1 base; junction bases not matched to a gene: 10. CDR3 size: 16 residues.